A single sample gave rise to the 9 T cell receptor beta chains below, sequenced in a study of T cells after yellow fever vaccination. TCRdb recomputed calls from the 5' RACE reads with MiXCR, one row per CDR3 protein. This sample has about 85,000 distinct CDR3 sequences, with about an eighth found just once. The sample consisted of CD8+ T cells not binding an NS4B(214-222) dextramer, sorted from PBMCs, taken around 3 weeks after the first yellow fever vaccination. These receptors were collected from a man between 18 and 35 years old who received the YFV17D yellow fever vaccine.

This sequence joins TRBV2 and TRBJ1-1; D ambiguous. V gave up 3 bases and J gave up 4 bases, with 9 bases separating them. The CDR3 is made up of 13 amino acids. Germline CDR1 SNHLY, CDR2 FYNNEI. The CDR3 is CASSDSPSTEAFF. For the CDR3, the DNA is TGTGCCAGCAGTGACAGTCCCAGCACTGAAGCTTTCTTT.

The rearrangement joins TRBV10-3 to TRBJ1-2; D may be TRBD1 (6 bases). V shed 10 bases and J shed 6 bases, with 12 bases lying between them. The CDR3 loop spans 11 amino acids. Germline CDR1 and CDR2: ENHRY and SYGVKD. CDR3 residues: CATATGNGYTF. DNA of the CDR3: TGTGCCACCGCGACAGGCAATGGCTACACCTTC.

A few counts support this clonotype. Relative to the germline gene, one junction end is altered; a read error may explain this. The chain carries TRBV7-7 and TRBJ2-5; D unclear. The CDR3 spans 17 residues. In germline, CDR1 is SSHAT, CDR2 FNYEAQ (reference sequence). The CDR3 protein is CASSLEPLVITQETQYF. For the CDR3, the DNA is TGTGCTAGCAGCTTAGAACCTCTGGTTATCACCCAAGAGACCCAGTACTTC.

This chain connects TRBV20-1 to TRBJ2-1; TRBD1 might be the D (6 bases). The V and J ends lost 7 bases and 3 bases respectively, with 19 bases between them. Germline CDR1 is DFQATT and CDR2 is SNEGSKA (reference sequence). This CDR3 is built from 15 residues. The CDR3 loop is CSVASYRDNYNEQFF. As DNA, the CDR3 is TGCAGTGTTGCGTCCTACCGGGACAACTACAATGAGCAGTTCTTC.

In nucleotides, the CDR3 is TGTGCCAGCTCACCCTTCGCAGGGGATAGCTATGGCTACACCTTC. Translated: CASSPFAGDSYGYTF. The rearrangement uses TRBV18 and TRBJ1-2; D is possibly TRBD1 (6 bases). The CDR3 consists of 15 residues. Germline V gene data show CDR1 as KGHSH and CDR2 as LQKENI. Trimming took 3 bases from V and 4 from J, leaving 15 bases between them.

This clonotype was observed a handful of times. The CDR3: CASSLEGQETQYF. The CDR3 nucleotides read TGCGCCAGCAGCTTGGAAGGGCAAGAGACCCAGTACTTC. The chain recombines TRBV5-1 with TRBJ2-5; D remains unclear. CDR3 length: 13 amino acids. Germline V CDR1 and CDR2: SGHRS, YFSETQ. V shed 0 bases and J shed 2 bases, with 5 bases lying between them.

This clonotype appeared a few times. The chain combines TRBV7-9 with TRBJ1-1; D is possibly TRBD1 (5 bases). Trimming removed 4 bases from V and 0 bases from J, with 15 bases in between. CDR3 length: 16 amino acids. The V gene's germline CDR1 is SEHNR and CDR2 FQNEAQ (reference sequence). The CDR3 bases are TGTGCCAGCAGCTCACCCGACAGATACATGAACACTGAAGCTTTCTTT. This codes for CASSSPDRYMNTEAFF.

The table lists this clonotype with a few counts. This chain connects TRBV12-3 or TRBV12-4 to TRBJ2-5, with a tentative D call TRBD2 (5 bases). CDR3 length: 13 residues. The germline V and J ends were trimmed by 6 bases and 0 bases, with 8 bases remaining between them. The CDR3 sequence is CASSEGNQETQYF. The CDR3 nucleotides read TGTGCCAGCAGCGAGGGAAACCAAGAGACCCAGTACTTC.

This clonotype has just a few counts. The J gene is TRBJ1-1, the V gene TRBV13; D is possibly TRBD1 (5 bases). CDR1 is PRHDT, CDR2 FYEKMQ, per germline (reference sequence). Trimming removed 6 bases from V and 8 bases from J, with 19 bases in between. This CDR3 comprises 14 residues. The CDR3 is CASRPEDRGVEAFF. The DNA of the CDR3 is TGTGCCAGCAGGCCTGAGGACCGAGGGGTAGAAGCTTTCTTT.